This T cell receptor beta chain was recovered during a study of blood T cells in healthy people across ages. Aged roughly 6 to 95, donors were systemically healthy Caucasians from Russia. Sample-barcoded 5' priming and a J-beta primer mix drove a second PCR of roughly 7 to 11 cycles. MiXCR, run by TCRdb on the 5' RACE reads, gives a single entry per CDR3 protein. The data hold about 1.4 million distinct CDR3 sequences, with around 55% observed a single time. The TCR was taken from a man aged 18 to 29 in good health. The material sequenced was blood.

CDR3 sequence reads: CAIKAEDTDTQYF. In DNA, the CDR3 is TGTGCCATCAAGGCAGAGGACACAGATACGCAGTATTTT. The chain uses TRBV24-1 and TRBJ2-3; D unclear. The germline V gene encodes CDR1 KGHDR and CDR2 SFDVKD. The CDR3 sequence is 13 residues long. The V end was cut by 11 bases, the J end by 2 bases, with 13 bases between.